A selection of T cell receptor beta chains follows, all from one sample in a study of shared clonotypes between healthy human individuals. Sequencing used immunoSEQ multiplex PCR; TCRdb keeps in-frame clones, though not all of them. Of some 2.3 million clones listed, approximately 93% were seen once; the top ten hold 0.3% to 0.4%. The sequenced material came from naive CD4+ T cells from PBMCs. Source of these receptors: a man between 18 and 29 years old in good health. Some clones in this sample may be carry-over from other donors' samples. CDR3s include the opening cysteine and the closing phenylalanine or tryptophan. D genes are given only for firm matches. Expanded clones get a size class; other rows say once, few or many, or leave the size out.

clone_size | d_call | j_call | v_call | cdr3_nt | cdr3_aa
- | TRBD1 | TRBJ2-7 | TRBV7-9 | TGTGCCAGCAGCTCGGGGACAGTTCTCTACGAGCAGTACTTC | CASSSGTVLYEQYF
- | - | TRBJ2-5 | TRBV10-3 | TGTGCCATCAGCCCTCAGGGGGGGAGCGAAGAGACCCAGTACTTC | CAISPQGGSEETQYF
- | - | TRBJ1-2 | TRBV6-4 | TGTGCCAGCAGTGACCAGGCAGGGGCAGGGTATGGCTACACCTTC | CASSDQAGAGYGYTF
- | TRBD1 | TRBJ2-7 | TRBV7-9 | TGTGCCAGCAGCCCAAGGACAGGGGGGTTCCTGATCTCCTACGAGCAGTACTTC | CASSPRTGGFLISYEQYF
- | - | TRBJ2-7 | TRBV27 | TGTGCCAGCAGTTTCTCGTCGACCTACGAGCAGTACTTC | CASSFSSTYEQYF
- | TRBD2 | TRBJ2-5 | TRBV7-2 | TGTGCCAGCAGCTTAGGAACTAGCGGGAGGGCCTTGGAGACCCAGTACTTC | CASSLGTSGRALETQYF
- | - | TRBJ1-5 | TRBV6-1 | TGTGCCACAAAGAACGGTCAGGCCCAGCATTTT | CATKNGQAQHF
- | - | TRBJ2-1 | TRBV5-1 | TGCGCCAGCAGCTTGGCTGTGAATGAGCAGTTCTTC | CASSLAVNEQFF
- | TRBD2 | TRBJ2-7 | TRBV28 | TGTGCCAGGGGAGGGTACGAGCAGTACTTC | CARGGYEQYF
few | - | TRBJ1-2 | TRBV15 | TGTGCCACCAGCCAGGACCTCTATGGCTACACCTTC | CATSQDLYGYTF
- | - | TRBJ2-7 | TRBV6-5 | TGTGCCAGCAGCCGGGGACTTTACGACTCCTACGAGCAGTACTTC | CASSRGLYDSYEQYF
- | TRBD1 | TRBJ2-7 | TRBV6-6 | TGTGCCAGCAGCGGGGACAGGTACGAGCAGTACTTC | CASSGDRYEQYF
- | TRBD1 | TRBJ1-1 | TRBV7-3 | TGTGCCAGCAGCTTAGGGCAGGGGGCCACTGAAGCTTTCTTT | CASSLGQGATEAFF
- | - | TRBJ1-2 | TRBV7-8 | TGTGCCAGCAGCTTCGGGAGGGGTGGCTATGGCTACACCTTC | CASSFGRGGYGYTF
- | TRBD1 | TRBJ1-2 | TRBV29-1 | TGCGGCGAAGGGGGCGCCGGCTATGGCTACACCTTC | CGEGGAGYGYTF
- | TRBD1 | TRBJ2-7 | TRBV5-1 | TGCGCCAGCAGCCCTGGGCCGGGACAGTTCGCCGAGCAGTACTTC | CASSPGPGQFAEQYF
- | TRBD1 | TRBJ1-5 | TRBV27 | TGTGCCAGCAGTTACTCGCCGACAGGGGGTCAGCCCCAGCATTTT | CASSYSPTGGQPQHF
- | - | TRBJ1-1 | TRBV14 | TGTGCCAGTTCCCAGGGGATGAACACTGAAGCTTTCTTT | CASSQGMNTEAFF
- | - | TRBJ2-1 | TRBV7-8 | TGTGCCAGCAGCTTATTACCGGACGGTATGAACAATGAGCAGTTCTTC | CASSLLPDGMNNEQFF
once | TRBD1 | TRBJ1-4 | TRBV2 | TGTGCCACTTACAGGGGTGCAAAACTGTTTTTT | CATYRGAKLFF
- | - | TRBJ1-1 | TRBV29-1 | TGCAGCGTTATGGGACATCCAATAAAGAACACTGAAGCTTTCTTT | CSVMGHPIKNTEAFF
- | - | TRBJ1-4 | TRBV9 | TGTGCCAGCAGCGTAGCCCCCGGTGAAAAACTGTTTTTT | CASSVAPGEKLFF
- | - | TRBJ1-1 | TRBV25-1 | TGTGCCGTTAGGAGGGCAGGTGAGGGCACTGAAGCTTTCTTT | CAVRRAGEGTEAFF
- | - | TRBJ2-1 | TRBV2 | TGTGCCAGCAGTGAACGACACCGCTCCTACAATGAGCAGTTCTTC | CASSERHRSYNEQFF
- | - | TRBJ1-2 | TRBV6-1 | TGTGCCAGCACCCTGGGACCTGACTATGGCTACACCTTC | CASTLGPDYGYTF
once | - | TRBJ1-1 | TRBV7-9 | TGTGCCAGCAGCTTAGGCGGGGGGCGCATCAAGAACACTGAAGCTTTCTTT | CASSLGGGRIKNTEAFF
once | - | TRBJ2-2 | TRBV5-1 | TGCGCCAGCAGCTTCCAGGGTTTCACCGGGGAGCTGTTTTTT | CASSFQGFTGELFF
- | - | TRBJ2-1 | TRBV28 | TGTGCCAGCAGTTTACGTCAGGGTACGCGCAATGAGCAGTTCTTC | CASSLRQGTRNEQFF
- | - | TRBJ1-1 | TRBV6-5 | TGTGCCAGCAGTTACTCTGCGCAGGCCTCCACTGAAGCTTTCTTT | CASSYSAQASTEAFF
once | - | TRBJ2-7 | TRBV29-1 | TGCAGCGTTGGGGGAGTATACGAGCAGTACTTC | CSVGGVYEQYF
- | - | TRBJ1-5 | TRBV9 | TGTGCCAGCAGTTTCGGATACGGCAATCAGCCCCAGCATTTT | CASSFGYGNQPQHF
- | - | TRBJ1-3 | TRBV5-1 | TGCGCCAGCAGCTTGGGAATCTCTGGAAACACCATATATTTT | CASSLGISGNTIYF
few | - | TRBJ1-1 | TRBV29-1 | TGCAGCGTTGAAGTCATGGGAACTGAAGCTTTCTTT | CSVEVMGTEAFF
- | - | TRBJ2-7 | TRBV7-2 | TGTGCCAGCAGCTTATTGAGTGCGTTCGTTGGCCAGGAGCAGTACTTC | CASSLLSAFVGQEQYF
- | - | TRBJ1-2 | TRBV18 | TGTGCCAGCTCACGGGGTAATGGCTACACCTTC | CASSRGNGYTF
- | - | TRBJ2-1 | TRBV5-5 | TGTGCCAGCAGCTTGGGTTGGAGGGCCTACAATGAGCAGTTCTTC | CASSLGWRAYNEQFF
- | TRBD1 | TRBJ1-2 | TRBV11-2 | TGTGCCAGCAGCCGGACAGGGACTTCCTATGGCTACACCTTC | CASSRTGTSYGYTF
- | - | TRBJ1-1 | TRBV6-6 | TGTGCCGGACAGAGGGAAGGAAACACTGAAGCTTTCTTT | CAGQREGNTEAFF
- | - | TRBJ1-4 | TRBV10-3 | TGTGCCACCAAACATCGGACAGAAAATGAAAAACTGTTTTTT | CATKHRTENEKLFF
- | - | TRBJ2-3 | TRBV11-2 | TGTGCCAGCAGGTCCATAAGAGGGGGGAGCACAGATACGCAGTATTTT | CASRSIRGGSTDTQYF
- | - | TRBJ2-7 | TRBV28 | TGTGCCAGCACCCCTCTGGTAGGAGCGATGGGCGAGCAGTACTTC | CASTPLVGAMGEQYF
- | - | TRBJ1-2 | TRBV5-1 | TGCGCCAGCAACCCACTAAGGTTGGGCTATGGCTACACCTTC | CASNPLRLGYGYTF
- | - | TRBJ2-3 | TRBV10-3 | TGTGCCACCAGCCCCGGGAACTCTCCGCAGTATTTT | CATSPGNSPQYF
- | TRBD1 | TRBJ2-4 | TRBV13 | TGTGCCAGCAGCGCCGGGACAGGGGGCAAAAACATTCAGTACTTC | CASSAGTGGKNIQYF
- | TRBD1 | TRBJ2-5 | TRBV6-4 | TGTGCCAGCAGTGACACACATCGGACAGGGGGTCACCAAGAGACCCAGTACTTC | CASSDTHRTGGHQETQYF
- | - | TRBJ1-5 | TRBV28 | TGTGCCAGCAGGGGACCCTCCCTGCCCCAGCATTTT | CASRGPSLPQHF
- | - | TRBJ2-2 | TRBV5-1 | TGCGCCAGCAGCTTCTCGGGAGCGAACACCGGGGAGCTGTTTTTT | CASSFSGANTGELFF
- | TRBD1 | TRBJ1-1 | TRBV9 | TGTGCCAGCAGCCCTGGGACAGTATTAATGAACACTGAAGCTTTCTTT | CASSPGTVLMNTEAFF
- | TRBD2 | TRBJ2-1 | TRBV9 | TGTGCCAGCAGCTCCTCTAGCGGCAATGAGCAGTTCTTC | CASSSSSGNEQFF
- | - | TRBJ2-3 | TRBV4-1 | TGCGCCAGCAGCCAAGAGCGGGGCACAGATACGCAGTATTTT | CASSQERGTDTQYF
- | TRBD1 | TRBJ2-3 | TRBV5-1 | TGCGCCAGCAGTGGGCAGGGGGCGGATACGCAGTATTTT | CASSGQGADTQYF
- | TRBD1 | TRBJ2-6 | TRBV5-1 | TGCGCCAGCAGCACGGGACAGGACAGCAACGTCCTGACTTTC | CASSTGQDSNVLTF
- | - | TRBJ2-2 | TRBV4-3 | TGCGCCAGCAGCCAAGAATTCCTTCGGGGAACGACCGGGGAGCTGTTTTTT | CASSQEFLRGTTGELFF
- | - | TRBJ1-2 | TRBV27 | TGTGCCAGCAGCCCTACTGCGGGAAGGGTAGGGACTAACTATGGCTACACCTTC | CASSPTAGRVGTNYGYTF